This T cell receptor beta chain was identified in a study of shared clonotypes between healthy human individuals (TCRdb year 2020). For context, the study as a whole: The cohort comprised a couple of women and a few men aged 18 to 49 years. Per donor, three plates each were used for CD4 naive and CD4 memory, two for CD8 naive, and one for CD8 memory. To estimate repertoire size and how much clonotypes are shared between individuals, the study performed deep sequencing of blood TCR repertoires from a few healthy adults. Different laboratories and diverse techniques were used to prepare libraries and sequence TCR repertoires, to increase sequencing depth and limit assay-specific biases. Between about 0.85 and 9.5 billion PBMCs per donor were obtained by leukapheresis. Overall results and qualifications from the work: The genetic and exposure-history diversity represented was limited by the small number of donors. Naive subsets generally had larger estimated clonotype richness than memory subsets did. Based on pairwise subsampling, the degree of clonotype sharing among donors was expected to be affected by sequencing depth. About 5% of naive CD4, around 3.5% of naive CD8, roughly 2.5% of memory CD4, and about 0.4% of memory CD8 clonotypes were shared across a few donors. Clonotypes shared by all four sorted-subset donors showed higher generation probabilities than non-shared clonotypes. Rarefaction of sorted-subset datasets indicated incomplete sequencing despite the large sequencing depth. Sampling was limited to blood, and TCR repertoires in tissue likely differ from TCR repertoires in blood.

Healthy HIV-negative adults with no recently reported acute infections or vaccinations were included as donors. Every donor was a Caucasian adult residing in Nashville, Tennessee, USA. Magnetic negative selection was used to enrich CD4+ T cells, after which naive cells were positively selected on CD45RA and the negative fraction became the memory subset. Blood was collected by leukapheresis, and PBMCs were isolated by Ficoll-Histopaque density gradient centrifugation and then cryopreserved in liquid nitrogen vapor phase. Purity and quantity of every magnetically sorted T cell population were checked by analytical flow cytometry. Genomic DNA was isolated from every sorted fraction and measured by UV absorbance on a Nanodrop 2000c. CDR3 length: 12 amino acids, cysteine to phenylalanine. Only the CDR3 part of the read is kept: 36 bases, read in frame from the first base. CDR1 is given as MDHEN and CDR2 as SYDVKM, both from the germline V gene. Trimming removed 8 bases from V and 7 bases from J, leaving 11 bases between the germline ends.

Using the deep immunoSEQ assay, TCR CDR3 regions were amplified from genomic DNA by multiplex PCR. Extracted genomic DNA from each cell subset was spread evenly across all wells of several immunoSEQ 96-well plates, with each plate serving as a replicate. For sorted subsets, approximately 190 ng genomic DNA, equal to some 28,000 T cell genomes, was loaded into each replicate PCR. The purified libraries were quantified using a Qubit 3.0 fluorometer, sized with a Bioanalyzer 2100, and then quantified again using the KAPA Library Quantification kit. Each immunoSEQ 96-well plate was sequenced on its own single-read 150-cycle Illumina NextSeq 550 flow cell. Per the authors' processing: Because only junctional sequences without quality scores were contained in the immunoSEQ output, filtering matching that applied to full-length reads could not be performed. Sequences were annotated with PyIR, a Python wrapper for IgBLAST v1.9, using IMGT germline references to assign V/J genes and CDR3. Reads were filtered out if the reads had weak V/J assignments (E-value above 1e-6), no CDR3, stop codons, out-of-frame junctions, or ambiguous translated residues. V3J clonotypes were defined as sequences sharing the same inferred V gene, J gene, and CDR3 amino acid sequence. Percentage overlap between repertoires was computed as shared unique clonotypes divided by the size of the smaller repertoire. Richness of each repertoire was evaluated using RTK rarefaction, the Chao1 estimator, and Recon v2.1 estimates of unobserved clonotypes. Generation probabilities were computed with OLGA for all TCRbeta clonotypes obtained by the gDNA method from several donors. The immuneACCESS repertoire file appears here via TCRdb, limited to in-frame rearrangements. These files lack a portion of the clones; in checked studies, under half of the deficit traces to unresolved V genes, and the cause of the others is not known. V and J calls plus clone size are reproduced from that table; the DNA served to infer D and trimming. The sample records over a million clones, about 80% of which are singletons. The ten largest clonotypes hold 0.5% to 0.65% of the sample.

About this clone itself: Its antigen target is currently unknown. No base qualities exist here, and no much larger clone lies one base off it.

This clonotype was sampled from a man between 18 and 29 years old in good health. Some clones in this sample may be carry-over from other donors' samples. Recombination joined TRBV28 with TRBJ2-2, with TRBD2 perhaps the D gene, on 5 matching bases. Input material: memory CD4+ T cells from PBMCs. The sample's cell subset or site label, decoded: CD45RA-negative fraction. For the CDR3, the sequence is CASSEGGGELFF. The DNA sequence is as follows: TGTGCCAGCTCTGAGGGCGGCGGGGAGCTGTTTTTT. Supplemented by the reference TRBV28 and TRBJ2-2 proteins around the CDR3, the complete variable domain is DVKVTQSSRYLVKRTGEKVFLECVQDMDHENMFWYRQDPGLGLRLIYFSYDVKMKEKGDIPEGYSVSREKKERFSLILESASTNQTSMYLCASSEGGGELFFGEGSRLTVL.